This T cell receptor (beta chain) was profiled in a study of beta chain features in type 1 diabetes. Based on CD45RO/CCR7/CD25/CD127/CD95/CD27, CD4+ regulatory, stem cell-like memory, naive and central memory cells were sorted. A note on this clone: The antigen is not known.

The V gene end was trimmed by 3 bases and the J gene end by 2 bases; junction bases not matched to a gene: 5. The CDR3 is 15 residues long. Germline V lookup: CDR1 SGDLS, CDR2 YYNGEE. Sequenced material consisted of expressed TCRB transcripts (all of the isolated RNA was reverse transcribed). The method was immunoSEQ multiplex PCR; TCRdb's version includes in-frame clones alone and lacks a portion of them. Here the sample spans 300,000 to 400,000 clones, roughly 13% being singletons. Overall study results and limits: Fewer junction insertions and more nucleotide deletions appeared in type 1 diabetes patients. For TCRB rearrangement, an influence of HLA type remained unresolved here. Shorter templates might be favored by PCR, and equally so in patients and in controls. Within each of all four CD4+ subsets, Type 1 diabetes patients had TCRB CDR3s that were moderately but significantly shorter.

This TCR was sampled from a woman between 18 and 29 years old with type 1 diabetes. The J gene is TRBJ2-1, the V gene TRBV9; 7 bases are shared with TRBD2. Sequencing used naive CD4+ T cells from blood. In DNA, the CDR3 is TGTGCCAGCAGCGCGGGACTAAACCCCTACAATGAGCAGTTCTTC. It encodes CASSAGLNPYNEQFF. The variable domain in full, with the rest retrieved from reference TRBV9 and TRBJ2-1, is DSGVTQTPKHLITATGQRVTLRCSPRSGDLSVYWYQQSLDQGLQFLIQYYNGEERAKGNILERFSAQQFPDLHSELNLSSLELGDSALYFCASSAGLNPYNEQFFGPGTRLTVL.